This T cell receptor beta chain was documented in a study of siplizumab effects on memory and regulatory T cells. General study results and limits: The drug siplizumab significantly decreased the alloreactive sequences that could be traced to unstimulated CD4+ memory cells. Confirmation that proliferating Tregs from siplizumab cultures had suppressive function was not obtained. Sequences below about 10^-5 frequency were poorly captured, and few alloreactive clones mapped to unstimulated subsets. An assignable naive or memory phenotype was lacking in roughly 75-96% of proliferating CD4+ or CD8+ clones.

As concerns this clone: The antigen is undetermined.

The CDR3 totals 17 residues. Germline V CDR1 and CDR2: SGHTA, FQGNSA. The V end was cut by 1 base, the J end by 8 bases, with 21 bases between. Data came from immunoSEQ multiplex PCR; TCRdb stores just in-frame clones and leaves some out. The sample holds roughly 100,000 clones, 92% seen once. The receptor's source is a human donor in good health. The chain links TRBV7-2 to TRBJ2-1; D remains unclear. The sequencing sample was made of non-Treg CD4+ T cells sorted from blood. CDR3 coding DNA: TGTGCCAGCAGCTTAGACCGGCTAACCCTCGTAGGATATGAGCAGTTCTTC. It encodes CASSLDRLTLVGYEQFF.